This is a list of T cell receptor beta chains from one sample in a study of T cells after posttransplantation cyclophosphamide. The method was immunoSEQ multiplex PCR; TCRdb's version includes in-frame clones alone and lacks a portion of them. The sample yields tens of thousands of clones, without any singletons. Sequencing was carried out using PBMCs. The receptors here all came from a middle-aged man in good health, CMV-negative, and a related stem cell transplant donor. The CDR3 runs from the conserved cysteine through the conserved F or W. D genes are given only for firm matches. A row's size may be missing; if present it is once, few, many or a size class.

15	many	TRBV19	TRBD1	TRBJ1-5	TGTGCCAGTAGTATACTGGACAGGGGGAGTCAGCCCCAGCATTTT	CASSILDRGSQPQHF
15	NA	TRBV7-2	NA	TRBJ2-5	TGTGCCAGCAGCTCGGGACAAACGTACCAAGAGACCCAGTACTTC	CASSSGQTYQETQYF
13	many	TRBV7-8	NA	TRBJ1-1	TGTGCCAGCAGCTTGGGGAGGAACACTGAAGCTTTCTTT	CASSLGRNTEAFF
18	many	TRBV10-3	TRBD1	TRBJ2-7	TGTGCCATCAGTGATCCCCCCCGTAGGGACAGGAGCTCCTACGAGCAGTACTTC	CAISDPPRRDRSSYEQYF
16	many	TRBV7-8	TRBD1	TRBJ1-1	TGTGCCAGCAGCCTACGGGACAGGGAAGCGAACACTGAAGCTTTCTTT	CASSLRDREANTEAFF
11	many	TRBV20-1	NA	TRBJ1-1	TGCAGTGCTAGAGATGAGACTGAAGCTTTCTTT	CSARDETEAFF
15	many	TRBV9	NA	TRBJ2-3	TGTGCCAGCAGCGTAGAGGGGTTTGCGACAGATACGCAGTATTTT	CASSVEGFATDTQYF
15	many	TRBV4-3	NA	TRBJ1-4	TGCGCCAGCAGCCAAGAGTTCGGGGGGGAGGAAAAACTGTTTTTT	CASSQEFGGEEKLFF
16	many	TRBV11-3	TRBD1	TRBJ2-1	TGTGCCAGCAGCCTTGGGACAGGGAAAGGGGCCAATGAGCAGTTCTTC	CASSLGTGKGANEQFF
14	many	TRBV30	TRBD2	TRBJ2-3	TGTGCCTGGAGTGTTGGAGCGGGAGCAGATACGCAGTATTTT	CAWSVGAGADTQYF
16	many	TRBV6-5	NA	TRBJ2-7	TGTGCCAGCAGTTACTCGATCAGCGGCAACTCCTACGAGCAGTACTTC	CASSYSISGNSYEQYF
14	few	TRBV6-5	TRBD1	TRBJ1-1	TGTGCCAGCAGCAGGGGGCCGGCGAACACTGAAGCTTTCTTT	CASSRGPANTEAFF
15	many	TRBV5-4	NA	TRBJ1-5	TGTGCCAGCAGCCCGGGTCTCTATAGCAATCAGCCCCAGCATTTT	CASSPGLYSNQPQHF
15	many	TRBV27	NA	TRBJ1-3	TGTGCCAGCAGCTTTCTACCAAACTCTGGAAACACCATATATTTT	CASSFLPNSGNTIYF
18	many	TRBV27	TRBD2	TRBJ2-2	TGTGCCAGCAGTTTCGCCCGGGGGGGGCGGGAGAGCACCGGGGAGCTGTTTTTT	CASSFARGGRESTGELFF
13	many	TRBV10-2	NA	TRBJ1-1	TGCGCCAGCATGGGAGGGTTTAACACTGAAGCTTTCTTT	CASMGGFNTEAFF
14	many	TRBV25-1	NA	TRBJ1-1	TGTGCCAGCAGTGGGTGGGGGGAGAACACTGAAGCTTTCTTT	CASSGWGENTEAFF
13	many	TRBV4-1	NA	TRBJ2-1	TGCGCCAGCAGCCAAAACACATGGTATGAGCAGTTCTTC	CASSQNTWYEQFF
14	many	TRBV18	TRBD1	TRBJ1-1	TGTGCCAGCTCAGGGACAGTTGCCAACACTGAAGCTTTCTTT	CASSGTVANTEAFF
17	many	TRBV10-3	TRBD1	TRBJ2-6	TGTGCCACGACCCCCGGGACAGGGGCCTCTGGGGCCAACGTCCTGACTTTC	CATTPGTGASGANVLTF
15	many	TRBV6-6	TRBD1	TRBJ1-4	TGTGCCACGCAGGGGGTCCCCACAACTAATGAAAAACTGTTTTTT	CATQGVPTTNEKLFF
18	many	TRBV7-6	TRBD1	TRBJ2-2	TGTGCCAGCAGCTTGTGGGGGGACAGGGAATTCGGAACCGGGGAGCTGTTTTTT	CASSLWGDREFGTGELFF
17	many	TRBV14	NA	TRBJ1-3	TGTGCCAGCAGCCAAGATTACGGCGGGGGGCGAAGAAACACCATATATTTT	CASSQDYGGGRRNTIYF
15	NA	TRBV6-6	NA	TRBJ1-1	TGTGCCAGCAGTGCCGCACAGGGCTTTAACACTGAAGCTTTCTTT	CASSAAQGFNTEAFF
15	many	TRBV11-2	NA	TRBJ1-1	TGTGCCAGCAGCTTACGGGGGGCTGGGGACACTGAAGCTTTCTTT	CASSLRGAGDTEAFF
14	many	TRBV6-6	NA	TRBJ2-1	TGTGCCAGCAGTTCCCCCCCGGAGGGGAATGAGCAGTTCTTC	CASSSPPEGNEQFF
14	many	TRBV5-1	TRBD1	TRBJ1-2	TGCGCCAGCAGCTTGGACACAGGGGTTTTTGGCTACACCTTC	CASSLDTGVFGYTF
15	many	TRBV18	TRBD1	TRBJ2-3	TGTGCCAGCTCACCACAGGACAGGGCCCCAGATACGCAGTATTTT	CASSPQDRAPDTQYF
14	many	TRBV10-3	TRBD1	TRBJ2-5	TGTGCCATCAGCCCGGGACAGGGGGAAGAGACCCAGTACTTC	CAISPGQGEETQYF
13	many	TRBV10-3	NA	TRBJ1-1	TGTGCCATCAGTGAGTCGGAGGGGACTGAAGCTTTCTTT	CAISESEGTEAFF
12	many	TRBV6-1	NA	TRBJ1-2	TGTGCCAGCACCGCGGGGGCCATCGGCTACACCTTC	CASTAGAIGYTF
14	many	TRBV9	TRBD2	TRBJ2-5	TGTGCCAGCAGCGTCACTAGCGGTCCGGGGACCCAGTACTTC	CASSVTSGPGTQYF
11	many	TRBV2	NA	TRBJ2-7	TGTGCCACGCTCTCCGCCCAGGAGCAGTACTTC	CATLSAQEQYF
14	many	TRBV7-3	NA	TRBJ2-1	TGTGCCAGCAGCTTAATGGCTAGGTCCAATGAGCAGTTCTTC	CASSLMARSNEQFF
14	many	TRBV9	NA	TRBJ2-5	TGTGCCAGCAGCGTAGAGCAGAGAGGAGAGACCCAGTACTTC	CASSVEQRGETQYF
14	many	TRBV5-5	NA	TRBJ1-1	TGTGCCAGCAGCTTGGGACAGGAGAACACTGAAGCTTTCTTT	CASSLGQENTEAFF
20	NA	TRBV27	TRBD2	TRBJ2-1	TGTGCCAGCAGAACCTTTCTTCAAACCCAGCGGGAGGCTGCCTACAATGAGCAGTTCTTC	CASRTFLQTQREAAYNEQFF
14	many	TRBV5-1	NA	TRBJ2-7	TGCGCCAGCAGCTTAGCGCTAGCGCCCTACGAGCAGTACTTC	CASSLALAPYEQYF
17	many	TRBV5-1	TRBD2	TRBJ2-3	TGCGCCAGCAGCTTGGGGTTACTAGCGGGATTAACAGATACGCAGTATTTT	CASSLGLLAGLTDTQYF
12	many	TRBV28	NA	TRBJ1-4	TGTGCCAGCAGTTTGAGAGATGAAAAACTGTTTTTT	CASSLRDEKLFF
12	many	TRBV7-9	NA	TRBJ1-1	TGTGCCAGCAGCGAATGGGAGGGGGAAGCTTTCTTT	CASSEWEGEAFF
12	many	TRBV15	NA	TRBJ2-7	TGTGCCACCAGCGGGACAACTCTCGAGCAGTACTTC	CATSGTTLEQYF
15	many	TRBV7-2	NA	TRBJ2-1	TGTGCCAGCAGCTTAGAAGGGAGAGTTGTCGATGAGCAGTTCTTC	CASSLEGRVVDEQFF
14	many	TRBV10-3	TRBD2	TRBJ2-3	TGTGCCATCAGTGAAGGGCTAGCGGGAGTTGCGCAGTATTTT	CAISEGLAGVAQYF
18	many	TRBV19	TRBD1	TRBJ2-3	TGTGCTTCCCATGGAGTTCTGGGACAGGGTGGATTGACAGATACGCAGTATTTT	CASHGVLGQGGLTDTQYF